This T cell receptor (beta chain) was profiled in a study of post-analysis software for immune sequencing data. Across the whole study: Included among the disease courses, which were recorded for the cohort, were relapsing-remitting, secondary progressive and progressive-relapsing multiple sclerosis.

Every TCR beta cDNA library bore unique molecular identifiers. TCRdb analysed the PCR reads with MiXCR anew, one entry per CDR3 protein. The sample yields some 240,000 distinct CDR3 sequences, about 40% seen once. CDR1 is MGHRA, CDR2 YSYEKL, per germline. The CDR3 covers 17 residues. V shed 4 bases, J shed 3 bases, and the junction held 14 bases outside the gene matches. Study-wide findings and caveats: Compared with controls, patients had more of about five TRBV segments, including TRBV5-6, TRBV5-1 and TRBV20-1.

This clonotype was recorded at least ten times. Its matching antigen is unknown. The sequenced sample consisted of blood. The origin of this receptor is a girl aged 10-17 years with multiple sclerosis. The chain carries TRBV4-1 and TRBJ1-1; 7 nucleotides line up with TRBD1. The CDR3 is CASSPRNRGLGDTEAFF. For the CDR3, the DNA is TGCGCCAGCAGCCCAAGGAACAGGGGCCTGGGTGACACTGAAGCTTTCTTT.